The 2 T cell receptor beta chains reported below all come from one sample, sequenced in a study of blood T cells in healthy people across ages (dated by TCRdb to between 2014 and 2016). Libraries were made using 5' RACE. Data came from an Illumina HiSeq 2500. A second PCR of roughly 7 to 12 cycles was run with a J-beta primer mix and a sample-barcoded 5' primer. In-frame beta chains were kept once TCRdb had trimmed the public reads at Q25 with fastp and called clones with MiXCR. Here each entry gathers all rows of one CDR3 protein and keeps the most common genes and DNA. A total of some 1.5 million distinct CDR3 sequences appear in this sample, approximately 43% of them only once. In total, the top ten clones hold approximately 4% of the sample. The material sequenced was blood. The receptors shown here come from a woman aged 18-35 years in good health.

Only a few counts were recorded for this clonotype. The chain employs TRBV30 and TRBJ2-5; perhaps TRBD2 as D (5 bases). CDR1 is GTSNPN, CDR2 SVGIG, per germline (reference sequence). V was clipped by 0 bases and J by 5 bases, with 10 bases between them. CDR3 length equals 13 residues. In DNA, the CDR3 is TGTGCCTGGAGTGTACTAGTCGGGGAGACCCAGTACTTC. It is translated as CAWSVLVGETQYF. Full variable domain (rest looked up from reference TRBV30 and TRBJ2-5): SQTIHQWPATLVQPVGSPLSLECTVEGTSNPNLYWYRQAAGRGLQLLFYSVGIGQISSEVPQNLSASRPQDRQFILSSKKLLLSDSGFYLCAWSVLVGETQYFGPGTRLLVL.

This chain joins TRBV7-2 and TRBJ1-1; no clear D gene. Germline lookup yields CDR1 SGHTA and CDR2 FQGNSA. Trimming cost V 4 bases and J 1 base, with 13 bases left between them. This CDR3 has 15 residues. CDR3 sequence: CASSSPRKGNTEAFF. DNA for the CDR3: TGTGCCAGCAGCTCCCCAAGAAAGGGGAACACTGAAGCTTTCTTT.